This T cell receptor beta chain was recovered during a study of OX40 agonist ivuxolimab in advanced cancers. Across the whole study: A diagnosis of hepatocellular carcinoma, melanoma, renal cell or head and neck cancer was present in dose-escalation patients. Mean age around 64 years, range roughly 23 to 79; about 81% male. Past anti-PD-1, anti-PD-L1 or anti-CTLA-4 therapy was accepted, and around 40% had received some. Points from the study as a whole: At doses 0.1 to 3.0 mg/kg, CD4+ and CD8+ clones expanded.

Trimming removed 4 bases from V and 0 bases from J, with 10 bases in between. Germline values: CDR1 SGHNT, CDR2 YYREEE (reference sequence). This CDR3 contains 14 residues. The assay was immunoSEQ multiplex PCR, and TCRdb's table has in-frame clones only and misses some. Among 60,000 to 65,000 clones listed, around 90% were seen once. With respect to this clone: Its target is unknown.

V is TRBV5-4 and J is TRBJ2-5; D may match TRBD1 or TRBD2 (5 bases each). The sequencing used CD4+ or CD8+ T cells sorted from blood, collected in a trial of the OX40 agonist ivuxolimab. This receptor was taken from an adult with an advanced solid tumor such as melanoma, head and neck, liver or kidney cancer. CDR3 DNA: TGTGCCAGCAGCACCGGGACCTACCAAGAGACCCAGTACTTC. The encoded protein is CASSTGTYQETQYF.